This record covers a single TCR beta chain. The PCR ran on 60 Vbeta and 13 Jbeta primers. The table came from immunoSEQ multiplex PCR; TCRdb's copy has only in-frame clones and leaves some out. In total, the table holds about 140,000 clones. The CDR3 totals 16 residues. CDR1 and CDR2 (germline): SGHAT, FQDESV (reference sequence). V was shortened by 4 bases and J by 0 bases, with 13 bases between the two germline ends. These data belong to a study of cytomegalovirus exposure and HLA in healthy donors. The chain uses TRBV11-1 and TRBJ2-1; unclear D gene. Sequences were obtained from PBMCs. The receptor's source is a male donor in good health and CMV-seronegative. CDR3 bases: TGTGCCAGCAGCTCCTCAACGGGTTACTCCTACAATGAGCAGTTCTTC. This translates into CASSSSTGYSYNEQFF.